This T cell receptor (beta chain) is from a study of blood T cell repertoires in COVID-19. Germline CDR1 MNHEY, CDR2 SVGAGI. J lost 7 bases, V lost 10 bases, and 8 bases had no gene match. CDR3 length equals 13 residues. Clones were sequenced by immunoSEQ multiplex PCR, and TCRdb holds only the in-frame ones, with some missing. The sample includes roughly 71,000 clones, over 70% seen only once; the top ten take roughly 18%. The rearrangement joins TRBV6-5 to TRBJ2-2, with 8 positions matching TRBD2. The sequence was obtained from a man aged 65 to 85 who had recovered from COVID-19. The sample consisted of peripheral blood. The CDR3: CANALAVFGELFF. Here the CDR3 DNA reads TGTGCCAACGCACTAGCGGTCTTCGGGGAGCTGTTTTTT.